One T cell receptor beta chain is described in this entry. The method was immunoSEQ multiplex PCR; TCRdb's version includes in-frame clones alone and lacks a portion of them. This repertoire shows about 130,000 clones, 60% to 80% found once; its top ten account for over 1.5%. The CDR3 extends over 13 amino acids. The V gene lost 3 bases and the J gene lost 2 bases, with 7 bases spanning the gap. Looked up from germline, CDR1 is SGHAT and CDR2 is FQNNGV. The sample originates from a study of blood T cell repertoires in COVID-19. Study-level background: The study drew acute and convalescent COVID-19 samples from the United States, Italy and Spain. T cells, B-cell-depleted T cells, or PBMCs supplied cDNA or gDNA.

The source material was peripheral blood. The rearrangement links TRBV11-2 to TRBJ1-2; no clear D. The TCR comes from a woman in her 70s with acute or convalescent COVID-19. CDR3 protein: CASSFGRNYGYTF. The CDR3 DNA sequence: TGTGCCAGCAGCTTCGGTCGAAACTATGGCTACACCTTC.